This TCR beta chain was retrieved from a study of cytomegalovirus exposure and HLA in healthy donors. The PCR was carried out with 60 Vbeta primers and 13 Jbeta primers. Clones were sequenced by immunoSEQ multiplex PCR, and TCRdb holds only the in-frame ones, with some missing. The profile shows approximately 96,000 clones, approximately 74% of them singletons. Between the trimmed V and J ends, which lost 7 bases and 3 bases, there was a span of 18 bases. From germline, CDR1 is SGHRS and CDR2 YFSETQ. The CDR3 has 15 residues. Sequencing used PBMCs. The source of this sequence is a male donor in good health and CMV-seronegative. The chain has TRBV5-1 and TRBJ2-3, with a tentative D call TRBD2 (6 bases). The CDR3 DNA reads TGCGCCAGCCTCCTTGACAGCGGACTAACAGATACGCAGTATTTT. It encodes CASLLDSGLTDTQYF.